Presented here are 22 T cell receptor beta chains from one specimen sequenced in a study of human T cells and chemical hapten exposure. Documented time point: pre-sensitization, week 0. Treatment meaning: therapeutic diphenylcyclopropenone sensitization with weekly scalp DPC. TCRdb re-derived calls from the RACE reads in MiXCR, one entry per CDR3 protein. The sample holds fewer than 300,000 distinct CDR3 sequences, approximately 7.5% seen once. Sequencing used whole blood, obtained in connection with sensitization to the hapten diphenylcyclopropenone (DPC). Receptors were obtained from a man between 18 and 35 years old with alopecia areata. Some clones in this sample may be carry-over from other donors' samples.

In this sample, this clonotype turned up many times. The chain couples TRBV7-2 to TRBJ2-3; tentatively, D is TRBD2 (5 bases). CDR3 length: 14 amino acids. V lost 5 bases and J 4 bases, leaving 13 bases between the germline ends. Germline loops: CDR1 SGHTA, CDR2 FQGNSA. The CDR3 protein is CASSPVGVADTQYF. DNA for the CDR3: TGTGCCAGCAGCCCAGTCGGGGTCGCAGATACGCAGTATTTT.

The sample holds a few counts of this clonotype. The chain joins TRBV13 to TRBJ2-1; D is undetermined. There are 17 residues in the CDR3. Germline V gene data show CDR1 as PRHDT and CDR2 as FYEKMQ (reference sequence). Trimming removed 5 bases from V and 9 bases from J, with 26 bases in between. CDR3 nucleotides: TGTGCCAGCAGCGTACCTTCTTCCTCCCAGAGATATGGTGAGCAGTTCTTC. Its translation is CASSVPSSSQRYGEQFF.

In this sample, this clonotype turned up many times. The genes are TRBV10-3 and TRBJ2-1, with D possibly TRBD1 on 5 matching bases. The CDR3 covers 12 residues. Trimming cost V 11 bases and J 4 bases, with 12 bases left between them. Germline values: CDR1 ENHRY, CDR2 SYGVKD. The CDR3 sequence: CAASTGYNEQFF. CDR3 coding DNA: TGTGCCGCTTCAACAGGTTACAATGAGCAGTTCTTC.

The V gene is TRBV7-8, the J gene TRBJ1-2; 9 bases are shared with TRBD1. CDR1 SGHVS and CDR2 FQNEAQ come from the germline V gene. CDR3 length equals 15 residues. V dropped 4 bases and J dropped 3; count of bases not matched to a gene: 6. CDR3 in DNA: TGTGCCAGCAGCTCACGGACAGGGGCGTACTATGGCTACACCTTC. It is translated as CASSSRTGAYYGYTF.

This clonotype was observed a handful of times. The rearrangement joins TRBV7-2 to TRBJ1-3; D remains unclear. Trimming took off 2 bases at V and 1 base at J, with 18 bases between the two ends. The CDR3 length is 18 residues. Germline values: CDR1 SGHTA, CDR2 FQGNSA. The CDR3 sequence: CASSLFYWADESGNTIYF. The DNA for the CDR3 is TGTGCCAGCAGCTTATTCTATTGGGCGGACGAGTCTGGAAACACCATATATTTT.

This clonotype occurred a few times. The chain couples TRBV12-3 or TRBV12-4 to TRBJ1-3; perhaps TRBD1 as D (6 bases). The CDR3 has 14 amino acids. With 6 bases removed from V and 0 bases from J, the gap between germline ends came to 9 bases. The CDR3 DNA is TGTGCCAGCAGACAACAGGGCTCTGGAAACACCATATATTTT. Protein: CASRQQGSGNTIYF.

This clonotype was detected a few times. The V and J genes are TRBV20-1 and TRBJ2-3; 10 bases align to TRBD2. Germline V CDR1 and CDR2: DFQATT, SNEGSKA (reference sequence). V lost 4 bases and J lost 2; bases outside the gene matches: 6. The CDR3 spans 15 residues. As DNA, the CDR3 is TGCAGTGCTAAGTCCGGACTAGCGGACACAGATACGCAGTATTTT. It translates to CSAKSGLADTDTQYF.

The chain carries TRBV5-1 and TRBJ2-3; no reliable D call. CDR1 SGHRS and CDR2 YFSETQ come from the germline V gene. CDR3 length: 15 amino acids. V lost 0 bases and J lost 2, with 10 bases in between. The DNA of the CDR3 is TGCGCCAGCAGCTTGGAGTCAGAGCACACAGATACGCAGTATTTT. Its protein is CASSLESEHTDTQYF. Supplemented by reference TRBV5-1 and TRBJ2-3, the full variable domain reads KAGVTQTPRYLIKTRGQQVTLSCSPISGHRSVSWYQQTPGQGLQFLFEYFSETQRNKGNFPGRFSGRQFSNSRSEMNVSTLELGDSALYLCASSLESEHTDTQYFGPGTRLTVL.

This clonotype was seen ten or more times. The V and J genes are TRBV14 and TRBJ1-6; D gene unclear. V dropped 2 bases and J dropped 14 bases, with 25 bases sitting between them. CDR1 is SGHDN and CDR2 is FVKESK in the germline V gene. CDR3 length: 17 amino acids. The CDR3 DNA reads as TGTGCCAGCAGCCAAATGTTCCCCCTTGGCGGTAAATTCACCCTCCACTTT. This sequence encodes CASSQMFPLGGKFTLHF.

This clonotype was seen only a few times. The genes are TRBV6-5 and TRBJ2-5; D is unresolved. CDR1 and CDR2 (germline): MNHEY, SVGAGI. The CDR3 has 13 amino acids. Trimming removed 6 bases at V and 3 bases at J, with 11 bases between. The CDR3 coding sequence is TGTGCCAGCAGAAGAGGTAGGGAAGAGACCCAGTACTTC. It yields the protein CASRRGREETQYF.

With regard to this clonotype: A read error may be the cause here, since a much bigger clone is one base away. The chain recombines TRBV7-2 with TRBJ1-1; D remains ambiguous. Trimming removed 3 bases at V and 4 bases at J, with 6 bases between. CDR1 is SGHTA and CDR2 is FQGNSA in the germline V gene. The CDR3 runs to 12 residues. Written as DNA, the CDR3 is TGTGCCAGCAGCTTTGGGAGCACTGAAGCTTTCTTT. As protein: CASSFGSTEAFF.

The V call is TRBV28, the J call TRBJ2-5; 8 bases map to TRBD2. The length of the CDR3 is 16 residues. V was clipped by 4 bases and J by 1 base; unmatched bases: 8. Per germline, CDR1 MDHEN and CDR2 SYDVKM. The CDR3 nucleotides are TGTGCCAGCAGTTCCCGGGGTACTAGCGGCCAAGAGACCCAGTACTTC. Translation: CASSSRGTSGQETQYF. The full variable domain, completed using reference TRBV28 and TRBJ2-5, is DVKVTQSSRYLVKRTGEKVFLECVQDMDHENMFWYRQDPGLGLRLIYFSYDVKMKEKGDIPEGYSVSREKKERFSLILESASTNQTSMYLCASSSRGTSGQETQYFGPGTRLLVL.

This chain links TRBV7-2 with TRBJ2-1; 8 bases line up with TRBD1. With V trimmed by 5 bases and J by 0 bases, 9 bases remained unmatched. The CDR3 sequence is 17 residues long. The germline V gene encodes CDR1 SGHTA and CDR2 FQGNSA. This chain's CDR3 is CASSPRGQESSYNEQFF. DNA of the CDR3: TGTGCCAGCAGCCCCCGGGGACAGGAAAGCTCCTACAATGAGCAGTTCTTC. Full variable domain (missing parts from reference TRBV7-2 and TRBJ2-1): GAGVSQSPSNKVTEKGKDVELRCDPISGHTALYWYRQSLGQGLEFLIYFQGNSAPDKSGLPSDRFSAERTGGSVSTLTIQRTQQEDSAVYLCASSPRGQESSYNEQFFGPGTRLTVL.

The chain couples TRBV6-2 or TRBV6-3 to TRBJ2-1, with D perhaps matching TRBD1 or TRBD2 (5 bases each). The CDR3 loop spans 15 amino acids. Germline CDR1 reads MNHEY; CDR2 reads SVGEGT. V was trimmed by 4 bases and J by 6 bases, leaving 16 bases between them. The CDR3 DNA is TGTGCCAGCAGTTTCGATGCCTCGGGGCCCAATGAGCAGTTCTTC. It specifies CASSFDASGPNEQFF.

V gene TRBV5-1 combines with J gene TRBJ2-1; 14 bases agree with TRBD2. The CDR3 runs to 15 residues. The trim removed 4 bases at V and 7 bases at J, leaving 4 bases unmatched. Germline-derived CDR1 and CDR2 are SGHRS and YFSETQ. CDR3 nucleotide sequence: TGCGCCAGCAGCCAAGGGACTAGCGGGGGTAATGAGCAGTTCTTC. Translated, it gives CASSQGTSGGNEQFF.

This clonotype has only a few counts. The J gene is TRBJ2-7, the V gene TRBV6-2 or TRBV6-3; maybe TRBD1 (6 bases). V was trimmed by 5 bases and J by 5 bases, leaving 16 bases between them. CDR1 MNHEY and CDR2 SVGEGT come from the germline V gene. This CDR3 spans 14 amino acids. The CDR3 region is CASSPRVGGDEQYF. In DNA form, the CDR3 reads TGTGCCAGCAGTCCCCGGGTAGGGGGAGACGAGCAGTACTTC.

V and J are TRBV20-1 and TRBJ2-5; 7 bases line up with TRBD2. Trimming took 1 base from V and 2 from J; bases not matched to a gene: 13. CDR3 size: 17 residues. Per the germline V gene, CDR1 is DFQATT and CDR2 is SNEGSKA (reference sequence). The CDR3 here is CSARAYFEGGSQETQYF. The CDR3, as DNA: TGCAGTGCTAGAGCCTATTTCGAGGGAGGGTCACAAGAGACCCAGTACTTC.

V is TRBV20-1 and J is TRBJ2-2; 12 bases map to TRBD2. After removal of 6 bases from V and 7 bases from J, the junction contained 9 bases not matched to a gene. Germline V gene lookup returns CDR1 DFQATT and CDR2 SNEGSKA (reference sequence). CDR3 size: 15 residues. The CDR3 reads CSARRTSGAFGELFF. The CDR3 coding sequence is TGCAGTGCCCGTCGGACTAGCGGGGCGTTCGGGGAGCTGTTTTTT.

This clonotype was counted many times. The chain couples TRBV9 to TRBJ2-7, with 7 bases fitting TRBD1. V dropped 4 bases and J dropped 7; count of bases not matched to a gene: 8. Germline CDR1 SGDLS, CDR2 YYNGEE. This CDR3 comprises 13 residues. The CDR3 sequence: CASSQTGTAEQYF. The CDR3 DNA reads TGTGCCAGCAGCCAGACCGGGACAGCAGAGCAGTACTTC. Full variable domain (remainder filled in from reference TRBV9 and TRBJ2-7): DSGVTQTPKHLITATGQRVTLRCSPRSGDLSVYWYQQSLDQGLQFLIQYYNGEERAKGNILERFSAQQFPDLHSELNLSSLELGDSALYFCASSQTGTAEQYFGPGTRLTVT.

This clonotype was counted between two and nine times. This chain uses TRBV20-1 with TRBJ2-1, with 11 positions matching TRBD1. CDR1 and CDR2 (germline): DFQATT, SNEGSKA (reference sequence). Trimming took 0 bases from V and 5 from J; bases not matched to a gene: 3. This CDR3 has 15 amino acids. CDR3 DNA sequence: TGCAGTGCTAGAGATGGACAGGGGGCTGACAATGAGCAGTTCTTC. Its protein product is CSARDGQGADNEQFF.

This clonotype was observed a handful of times. In nucleotides, the CDR3 is TGTGCCAGCAGCTTAGGCGGGGGGACTAGTTACAATGAGCAGTTCTTC. Residues: CASSLGGGTSYNEQFF. This sequence joins TRBV7-2 and TRBJ2-1; 8 positions match TRBD2. V lost 1 base, J lost 4 bases, and 6 bases stayed unmatched. Germline CDR1 SGHTA, CDR2 FQGNSA. The CDR3 has 16 amino acids.

The chain carries TRBV11-1 and TRBJ2-3; 7 nucleotides match TRBD1. Trimming took 3 bases from V and 14 from J; bases not matched to a gene: 11. This CDR3 has 13 amino acids. CDR1 is SGHAT, CDR2 FQDESV, per germline (reference sequence). CDR3 sequence (DNA): TGTGCCAGCAGCTTGGACAGGACCCGCCGCCTGTATTTT. Its protein is CASSLDRTRRLYF.